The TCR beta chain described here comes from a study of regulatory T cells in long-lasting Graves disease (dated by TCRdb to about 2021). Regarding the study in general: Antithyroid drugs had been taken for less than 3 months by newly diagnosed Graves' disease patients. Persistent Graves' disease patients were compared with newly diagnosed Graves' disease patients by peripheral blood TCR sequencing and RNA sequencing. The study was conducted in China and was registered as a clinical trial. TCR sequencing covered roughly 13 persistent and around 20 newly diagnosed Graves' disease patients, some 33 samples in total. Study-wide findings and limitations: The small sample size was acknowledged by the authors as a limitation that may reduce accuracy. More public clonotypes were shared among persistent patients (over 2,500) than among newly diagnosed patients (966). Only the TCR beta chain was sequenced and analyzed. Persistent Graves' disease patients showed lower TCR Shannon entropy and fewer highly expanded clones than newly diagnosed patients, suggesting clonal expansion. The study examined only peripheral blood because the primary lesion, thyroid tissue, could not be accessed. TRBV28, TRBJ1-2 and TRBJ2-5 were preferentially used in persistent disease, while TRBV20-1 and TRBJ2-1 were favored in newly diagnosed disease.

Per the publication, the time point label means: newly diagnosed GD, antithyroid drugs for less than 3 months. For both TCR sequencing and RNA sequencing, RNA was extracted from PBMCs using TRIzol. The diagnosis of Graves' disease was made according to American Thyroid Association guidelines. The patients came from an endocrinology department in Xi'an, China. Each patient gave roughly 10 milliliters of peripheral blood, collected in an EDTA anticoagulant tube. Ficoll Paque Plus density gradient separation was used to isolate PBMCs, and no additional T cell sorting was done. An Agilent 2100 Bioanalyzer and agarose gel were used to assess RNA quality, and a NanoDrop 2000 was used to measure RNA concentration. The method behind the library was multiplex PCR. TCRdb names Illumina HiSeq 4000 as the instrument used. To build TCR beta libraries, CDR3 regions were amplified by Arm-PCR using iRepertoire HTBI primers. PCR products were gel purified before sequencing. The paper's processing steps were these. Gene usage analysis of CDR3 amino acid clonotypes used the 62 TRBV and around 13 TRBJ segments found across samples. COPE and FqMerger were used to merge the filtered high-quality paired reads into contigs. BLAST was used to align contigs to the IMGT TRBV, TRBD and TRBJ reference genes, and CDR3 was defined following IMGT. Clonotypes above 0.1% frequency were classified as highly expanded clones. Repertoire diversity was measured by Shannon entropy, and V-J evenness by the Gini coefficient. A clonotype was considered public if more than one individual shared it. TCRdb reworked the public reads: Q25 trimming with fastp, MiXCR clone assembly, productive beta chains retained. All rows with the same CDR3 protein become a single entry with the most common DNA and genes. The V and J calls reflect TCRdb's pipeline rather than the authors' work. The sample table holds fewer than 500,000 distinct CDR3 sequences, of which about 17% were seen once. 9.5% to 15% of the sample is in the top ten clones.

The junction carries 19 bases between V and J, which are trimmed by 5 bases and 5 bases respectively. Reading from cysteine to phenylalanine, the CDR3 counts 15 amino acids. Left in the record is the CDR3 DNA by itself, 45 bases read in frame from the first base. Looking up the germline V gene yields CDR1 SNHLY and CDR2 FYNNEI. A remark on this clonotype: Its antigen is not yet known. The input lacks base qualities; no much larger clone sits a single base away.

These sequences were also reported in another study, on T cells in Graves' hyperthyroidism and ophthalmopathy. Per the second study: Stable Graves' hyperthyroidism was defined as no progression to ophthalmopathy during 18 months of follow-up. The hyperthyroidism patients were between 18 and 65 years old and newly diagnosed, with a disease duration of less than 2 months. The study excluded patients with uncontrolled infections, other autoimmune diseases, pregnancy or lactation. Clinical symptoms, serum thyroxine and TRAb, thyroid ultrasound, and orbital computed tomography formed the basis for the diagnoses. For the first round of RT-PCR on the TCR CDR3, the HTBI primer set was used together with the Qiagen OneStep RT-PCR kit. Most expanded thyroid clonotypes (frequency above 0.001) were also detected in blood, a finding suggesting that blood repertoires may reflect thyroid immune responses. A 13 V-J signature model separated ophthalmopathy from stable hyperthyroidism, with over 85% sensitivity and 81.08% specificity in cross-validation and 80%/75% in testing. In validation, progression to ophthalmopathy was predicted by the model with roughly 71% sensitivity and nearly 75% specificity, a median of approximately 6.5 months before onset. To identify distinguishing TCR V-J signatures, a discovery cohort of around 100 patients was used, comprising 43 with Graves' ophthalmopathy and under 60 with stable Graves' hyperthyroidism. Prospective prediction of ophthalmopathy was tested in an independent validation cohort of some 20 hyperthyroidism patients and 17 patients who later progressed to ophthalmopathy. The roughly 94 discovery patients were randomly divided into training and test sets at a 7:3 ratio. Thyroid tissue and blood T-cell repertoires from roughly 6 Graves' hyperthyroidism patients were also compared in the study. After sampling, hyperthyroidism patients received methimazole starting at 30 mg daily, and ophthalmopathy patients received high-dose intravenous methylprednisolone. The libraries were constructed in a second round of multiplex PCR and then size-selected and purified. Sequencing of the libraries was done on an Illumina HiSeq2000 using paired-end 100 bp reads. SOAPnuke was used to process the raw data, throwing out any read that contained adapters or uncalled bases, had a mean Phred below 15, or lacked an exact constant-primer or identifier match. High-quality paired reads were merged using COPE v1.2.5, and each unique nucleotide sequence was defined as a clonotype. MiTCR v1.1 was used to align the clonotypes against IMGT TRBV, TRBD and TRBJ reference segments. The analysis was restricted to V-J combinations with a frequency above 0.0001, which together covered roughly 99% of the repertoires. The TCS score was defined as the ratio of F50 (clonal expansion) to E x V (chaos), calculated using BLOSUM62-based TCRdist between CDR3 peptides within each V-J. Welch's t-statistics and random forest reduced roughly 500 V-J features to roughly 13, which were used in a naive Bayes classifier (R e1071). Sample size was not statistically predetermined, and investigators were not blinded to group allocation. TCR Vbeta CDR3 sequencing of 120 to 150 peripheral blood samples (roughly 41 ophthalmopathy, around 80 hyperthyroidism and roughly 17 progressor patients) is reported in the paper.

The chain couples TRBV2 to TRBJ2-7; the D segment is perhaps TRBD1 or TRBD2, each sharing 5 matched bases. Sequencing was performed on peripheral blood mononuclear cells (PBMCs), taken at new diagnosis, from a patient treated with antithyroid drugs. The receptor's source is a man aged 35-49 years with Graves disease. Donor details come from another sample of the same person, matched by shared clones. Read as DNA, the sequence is TGTGCCAGCAGTTTAGTATTGGGTGGGGACCACGAGCAGTACTTC. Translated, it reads CASSLVLGGDHEQYF.